These 2 T cell receptor beta chains came from one sample sequenced in a study of blood T cell repertoires in COVID-19 (dated by TCRdb to 2018 to 2021). Receptors were amplified or captured by the immunoSEQ multiplex PCR assay. The table was pulled from immuneACCESS by TCRdb, which kept in-frame rearrangements only. Such tables lose some clones; where checked, under half of the loss comes from unresolved V genes, and the rest has no known cause. For this sample there are 300,000 to 500,000 clones; roughly 90% appear just once. The ten largest clonotypes hold more than 0.9% of the sample. Sequences were obtained from PBMCs or T cells enriched from blood (not recorded which). The receptors were gathered from a woman aged 25 to 39 with acute COVID-19.

This clone appeared a few times. V and J are TRBV4-2 and TRBJ2-3; 9 nucleotides match TRBD2. Germline V gene sequence: CDR1 LGHNA, CDR2 YNFKEQ. CDR3 length: 16 residues. The V segment lost 4 bases and the J segment 1 base; nucleotides outside the gene matches: 6. For the CDR3, the DNA is TGTGCCAGCAGCCCTGACGGCGGGGGGGGCACAGATACGCAGTATTTT. It yields the protein CASSPDGGGGTDTQYF.

With regard to this clone: This sample also contains other DNA sequences that code for the same CDR3. This sequence joins TRBV7-9 and TRBJ2-7; 8 nucleotides agree with TRBD1. CDR3 length equals 13 residues. V lost 5 bases, J lost 3 bases, and 3 bases stayed unmatched. Looked up from germline, CDR1 is SEHNR and CDR2 is FQNEAQ (reference sequence). The CDR3 region is CASSGGQGYEQYF. CDR3 nucleotide sequence: TGTGCCAGCAGCGGAGGACAGGGCTACGAGCAGTACTTC.